The 25 T cell receptor beta chains presented below share a single source sample, sequenced in a study of shared clonotypes between healthy human individuals. Repertoires were generated with immunoSEQ multiplex PCR, while TCRdb's copy carries only in-frame clones and drops some. The table includes approximately 2.1 million clones, 93% detected once. The specimen sequenced was naive CD4+ T cells from PBMCs. Subset denoted: CD45RA+ positively selected. These TCRs come from a man between 18 and 35 years old in good health. Some clones in this sample may be carry-over from other donors' samples.

The rearrangement links TRBV30 to TRBJ2-7; D is undetermined. Germline CDR1 and CDR2: GTSNPN and SVGIG (reference sequence). The ends were cut back, 2 bases at V and 3 bases at J, with 8 bases in the middle. The CDR3 runs to 12 residues. The CDR3 coding sequence is TGTGCCTGGAGTCTAGAGAACTACGAGCAGTACTTC. This gives the protein CAWSLENYEQYF.

The chain combines TRBV7-3 with TRBJ2-3, with 14 bases identical to TRBD2. CDR1 and CDR2 (germline): SGHTA, FQGTGA. The CDR3 totals 16 residues. With V trimmed by 5 bases and J by 4 bases, 5 bases remained unmatched. The CDR3 bases are TGTGCCAGCAGCACGGGACTAGCGGGAGAACCAGATACGCAGTATTTT. Translation: CASSTGLAGEPDTQYF.

The V and J genes are TRBV5-4 and TRBJ1-2; 9 nucleotides agree with TRBD1. With 4 bases clipped from V and 4 bases from J, the junction kept 11 bases outside the gene matches. This CDR3 region has 16 residues. The germline gives CDR1 SGHNT, CDR2 YYREEE (reference sequence). The CDR3 protein is CASSARDRVESYGYTF. The CDR3 DNA sequence: TGTGCCAGCAGCGCCCGGGACAGGGTTGAAAGCTATGGCTACACCTTC.

This clone appeared once. In the same sample, other DNA sequences code for this CDR3. This rearrangement joins TRBV18 to TRBJ2-7; D uncertain. The V end was cut by 0 bases, the J end by 1 base, with 7 bases between. This CDR3 has 14 amino acids. Germline CDR1 reads KGHSH; CDR2 reads LQKENI. CDR3 amino acids: CASSPPSVSYEQYF. The CDR3 DNA follows: TGTGCCAGCTCACCACCGTCAGTATCCTACGAGCAGTACTTC.

This chain links TRBV2 with TRBJ2-2, with D tentatively TRBD1 or TRBD2 (5 bases each). This CDR3 contains 14 residues. V was cut by 6 bases and J by 4 bases, with 12 bases left in between. The V gene's germline CDR1 is SNHLY and CDR2 FYNNEI. CDR3 loop: CASSPGPATGELFF. The CDR3 DNA reads as TGTGCCAGCAGCCCGGGACCAGCCACCGGGGAGCTGTTTTTT.

Details on this clone: This sample also contains other DNA sequences that code for the same CDR3. This chain links TRBV2 with TRBJ1-1; D ambiguous. CDR3 length equals 13 residues. Germline-derived CDR1 and CDR2 are SNHLY and FYNNEI. V was pared by 0 bases and J by 4 bases, with 6 bases between. The CDR3 region is CASSEAVGTEAFF. The CDR3 nucleotides read TGTGCCAGCAGTGAAGCCGTAGGCACTGAAGCTTTCTTT.

This rearrangement joins TRBV29-1 to TRBJ2-3; perhaps TRBD1 as D (5 bases). Deletions cut 4 bases from V and 3 bases from J, with 8 bases between. From germline, CDR1 is SQVTM and CDR2 ANQGSEA. This CDR3 comprises 12 residues. The CDR3 protein is CSVGRDTDTQYF. CDR3 nucleotides: TGCAGCGTTGGCAGGGATACAGATACGCAGTATTTT.

This chain joins TRBV28 and TRBJ2-2, with a tentative D call TRBD1 (6 bases). The CDR3 runs to 17 residues. Trimming pared 3 bases from V and 2 bases from J, leaving 16 bases between. The V gene's germline CDR1 is MDHEN and CDR2 SYDVKM. This CDR3 reads CASSLVGQPINTGELFF. The CDR3 coding sequence is TGTGCCAGCAGTTTGGTAGGACAGCCGATTAACACCGGGGAGCTGTTTTTT.

This clone has a single count. The chain combines TRBV5-1 with TRBJ2-1; TRBD1 or TRBD2 may be the D gene (5 bases each). V dropped 1 base and J dropped 4 bases, with 15 bases sitting between them. CDR3 length equals 16 residues. The germline CDR1 and CDR2 sequences are SGHRS and YFSETQ. The DNA of the CDR3 is TGCGCCAGCAGCTTGACCCCCGGGACGGGGTACAATGAGCAGTTCTTC. Its translation is CASSLTPGTGYNEQFF.

This chain uses TRBV6-5 with TRBJ1-1, with D tentatively TRBD1 (6 bases). V lost 4 bases and J lost 11, with 23 bases in between. Germline CDR1 is MNHEY and CDR2 is SVGAGI. The CDR3 is made up of 15 amino acids. The CDR3 reads CASSSPGAVSDLAFF. CDR3 DNA: TGTGCCAGCAGTTCCCCAGGGGCAGTCAGTGATTTGGCTTTCTTT.

Only one count was recorded for this clone. The same CDR3 is also encoded by other DNA sequences in this sample. The chain recombines TRBV5-6 with TRBJ1-5; a weak D match, TRBD1 (6 bases). Germline CDR1 is SGHDT and CDR2 is YYEEEE. The CDR3 has 14 amino acids. Trimming stripped 4 bases from V and 6 bases from J, with 14 bases between. The CDR3 sequence is CASSLGGPGQPQHF. The DNA of the CDR3 is TGTGCCAGCAGCCTGGGGGGCCCAGGTCAGCCCCAGCATTTT.

Of note for this clone: Distinct nucleotide sequences in the sample also encode this CDR3. The chain employs TRBV5-1 and TRBJ2-7; 11 nucleotides line up with TRBD1. Germline V gives CDR1 SGHRS, CDR2 YFSETQ. The ends lost 2 bases at V and 3 bases at J; junction bases unmatched: 1. The CDR3 totals 14 residues. In nucleotides, the CDR3 is TGCGCCAGCAGCTTCGGGACAGGGGGCTACGAGCAGTACTTC. As protein: CASSFGTGGYEQYF.

In the case of this clone: Its ends do not fully match the called genes, so a read error is possible. The chain has TRBV7-2 and TRBJ1-2; D is perhaps TRBD1 (5 bases). In germline, CDR1 is SGHTA, CDR2 FQGNSA. The CDR3 totals 13 residues. The CDR3 spells CASSLPPGTTFFF. Written as DNA, the CDR3 is TGTGCCAGCAGCTTACCCCCCGGGACCACCTTTTTCTTC.

The chain carries TRBV7-3 and TRBJ2-1, with D perhaps TRBD1 (5 bases). The length of the CDR3 is 14 residues. Between the trimmed V and J ends, which lost 5 bases and 3 bases, there was a span of 11 bases. The germline CDR1 and CDR2 sequences are SGHTA and FQGTGA. The CDR3 reads CASSPMQGYNEQFF. In DNA form, the CDR3 reads TGTGCCAGCAGCCCCATGCAGGGCTACAATGAGCAGTTCTTC.

This clone appeared a single time. This sequence joins TRBV7-3 and TRBJ2-3; 9 nucleotides align to TRBD1. The CDR3 consists of 13 residues. V shed 5 bases, J shed 11 bases, and the junction held 8 bases outside the gene matches. The V gene's germline CDR1 is SGHTA and CDR2 FQGTGA. CDR3 nucleotide sequence: TGTGCCAGCAGCCGCTCCCGGACAGGGGTGCAGTATTTT. Translated, it gives CASSRSRTGVQYF.

The rearrangement joins TRBV7-3 to TRBJ2-2; D might be TRBD2 (6 bases). Germline lookup yields CDR1 SGHTA and CDR2 FQGTGA. CDR3 length equals 15 residues. The V and J ends lost 2 bases and 3 bases respectively, with 10 bases between them. The CDR3 loop reads CASSLRGGDTGELFF. The CDR3 bases are TGTGCCAGCAGCTTACGTGGCGGGGACACCGGGGAGCTGTTTTTT.

The chain employs TRBV7-9 and TRBJ2-3; 11 bases match TRBD2. Germline V gene data show CDR1 as SEHNR and CDR2 as FQNEAQ (reference sequence). V lost 2 bases, J lost 0 bases, and 7 bases stayed unmatched. This CDR3 comprises 18 residues. The CDR3 region has the DNA TGTGCCAGCAGCTTACCAACCGGGACTAGCGGTAGCACAGATACGCAGTATTTT. Its translation: CASSLPTGTSGSTDTQYF.

This clone has a single count. V and J are TRBV27 and TRBJ1-2; D is unresolved. The CDR3 extends over 16 amino acids. CDR1 and CDR2 from the germline V gene are MNHEY and SMNVEV (reference sequence). The V end was cut by 3 bases, the J end by 4 bases, with 18 bases between. In DNA form, the CDR3 reads TGTGCCAGCAGTTTCCTACCGGGCCCACGGGTCTATGGCTACACCTTC. It translates to CASSFLPGPRVYGYTF.

The rearrangement links TRBV5-1 to TRBJ1-1, with D possibly being TRBD1 (5 bases). This CDR3 region has 16 residues. The V and J ends lost 0 bases and 5 bases respectively, with 17 bases between them. Germline loops: CDR1 SGHRS, CDR2 YFSETQ. CDR3 coding DNA: TGCGCCAGCAGCTTGGGACCAGGGATCTCATTGACTGAAGCTTTCTTT. Translation: CASSLGPGISLTEAFF.

The V gene is TRBV27, the J gene TRBJ2-7; 7 nucleotides agree with TRBD1. The CDR3 is 15 amino acids. The V segment lost 4 bases and the J segment 3 bases; nucleotides outside the gene matches: 9. Germline V gene data show CDR1 as MNHEY and CDR2 as SMNVEV (reference sequence). CDR3 sequence (DNA): TGTGCCAGCAGTTACGCCACAGGGGCCAACTACGAGCAGTACTTC. Translated, it gives CASSYATGANYEQYF.

This chain joins TRBV5-1 and TRBJ2-7, with TRBD2 identical over 10 bases. J lost 3 bases, V lost 4 bases, and 10 bases had no gene match. The V gene's germline CDR1 is SGHRS and CDR2 YFSETQ. This CDR3 spans 16 amino acids. The CDR3 loop is CASSQLAGPLGYEQYF. In nucleotides, the CDR3 is TGCGCCAGCAGCCAACTAGCGGGGCCTCTGGGCTACGAGCAGTACTTC.

Points on this clone: Other DNA sequences in this specimen translate into the identical CDR3. The rearrangement uses TRBV18 and TRBJ2-7, with a weak D call TRBD2 (6 bases). This CDR3 is 15 amino acids long. The germline CDR1 and CDR2 sequences are KGHSH and LQKENI. V was cut by 3 bases and J by 2 bases, with 14 bases left in between. The chain's CDR3 is CASSPGAGGTYEQYF. DNA of the CDR3: TGTGCCAGCTCACCTGGGGCAGGAGGGACCTACGAGCAGTACTTC.

The chain uses TRBV7-2 and TRBJ2-7; TRBD1 agrees at 11 bases. CDR1 and CDR2 (germline): SGHTA, FQGNSA. The J segment lost 5 bases and the V segment lost 5 bases, leaving 11 bases of the junction unmatched. There are 16 residues in the CDR3. This CDR3 is CASSGPGTGGTHEQYF. For the CDR3, the DNA is TGTGCCAGCAGCGGCCCCGGGACAGGGGGGACTCACGAGCAGTACTTC.

V is TRBV5-1 and J is TRBJ1-6; 9 bases line up with TRBD1. V lost 1 base, J lost 2 bases, and 10 bases stayed unmatched. The germline gives CDR1 SGHRS, CDR2 YFSETQ. CDR3 size: 19 residues. In nucleotides, the CDR3 is TGCGCCAGCAGCTTGCGACAGGGGGGGCGTGAGGCCTATAATTCACCCCTCCACTTT. Its translation: CASSLRQGGREAYNSPLHF.

In DNA, the CDR3 is TGTGCCAGCAGCTCCGGGGGACAGGGATATAACACTGAAGCTTTCTTT. Translating gives CASSSGGQGYNTEAFF. J is TRBJ1-1 and V is TRBV11-3, with TRBD1 matching 9 bases. The CDR3 runs 16 residues. Germline CDR1 and CDR2: SGHNT and YENEEA. J gave up 2 bases and V 4 bases, and 8 bases lay outside the gene matches.